These T cell receptor beta chains were read from a single sample in a study of blood T cells in healthy people across ages. A single record per CDR3 protein comes from TCRdb applying MiXCR to the 5' RACE reads. The data hold fewer than 800,000 distinct CDR3 sequences, with around 25% observed a single time. The sample was also reused in another study, on T cells of mothers and their children.

Material for sequencing was blood. Receptors were obtained from a boy between 10 and 17 years old in good health. Each CDR3 is given with its conserved first and last residue. Each record gives: J gene, D gene, V gene, clone size, CDR3 DNA, CDR3 protein. D genes are given only for firm matches. Clone size is not always given. Where it is, it says once, few, many or a class for expanded clones.

J: TRBJ2-7
D: TRBD1
V: TRBV11-2
size: -
DNA: TGTGCCAGCAGCCCCCGACTCGGGACAGGGTCGCGCTACGAGCAGTACTTC
CDR3: CASSPRLGTGSRYEQYF

J: TRBJ2-5
D: -
V: TRBV7-9
size: -
DNA: TGTGCCAGTAGCACGGGGGGCCCCTCTCAAGAGACCCAGTACTTC
CDR3: CASSTGGPSQETQYF

J: TRBJ2-7
D: -
V: TRBV6-1
size: -
DNA: TGTGCCAGCAGCGCGGACCAGCAGGGCTCCGAGCAGTACTTC
CDR3: CASSADQQGSEQYF

J: TRBJ2-1
D: TRBD2
V: TRBV7-3
size: few
DNA: TGTGCCAGCAGCTTAATGGCGGGAGGGCCGGCGGGGCAGTTCTTC
CDR3: CASSLMAGGPAGQFF

J: TRBJ1-4
D: -
V: TRBV20-1
size: -
DNA: TGCAGTGCTAGATCTGGGGCAACTAATGAAAAACTGTTTTTT
CDR3: CSARSGATNEKLFF

J: TRBJ2-5
D: TRBD1
V: TRBV28
size: few
DNA: TGTGCCAGCAGCCTCCGCCCAGGGACAGGGAAAGAGACCCAGTACTTC
CDR3: CASSLRPGTGKETQYF

J: TRBJ2-5
D: TRBD2
V: TRBV9
size: -
DNA: TGTGCCGGCAGCGCCGGGACTAGCGGGAGGTGGGAGACCCAGTACTTC
CDR3: CAGSAGTSGRWETQYF

J: TRBJ2-3
D: TRBD2
V: TRBV4-3
size: -
DNA: TGCGCCAGCAGCCAAGAGGGGGGAGGGATGATGAATCGTGATACGCAGTATTTT
CDR3: CASSQEGGGMMNRDTQYF

J: TRBJ2-1
D: -
V: TRBV7-9
size: few
DNA: TGTGCCAGCACTCTTGGGCAGGGCTCCTACAATGAGCAGTTCTTC
CDR3: CASTLGQGSYNEQFF

J: TRBJ2-2
D: -
V: TRBV7-9
size: -
DNA: TGTGCCAGCAGCTTCTTGAGGGCCGGGGAGCTGTTTTTT
CDR3: CASSFLRAGELFF

J: TRBJ1-1
D: -
V: TRBV20-1
size: few
DNA: TGCAGTGCTAAGCTACTGGGGAACACTGAAGCTTTCTTT
CDR3: CSAKLLGNTEAFF

J: TRBJ2-7
D: TRBD2
V: TRBV27
size: -
DNA: TGTGCCATCTTTAGAGGGGCTAGCGGGGTCTACGAGCAGTACTTC
CDR3: CAIFRGASGVYEQYF

J: TRBJ1-3
D: -
V: TRBV18
size: -
DNA: TGTGCCAGCTCACCATCGCTCTCGGAAAACACCATATATTTT
CDR3: CASSPSLSENTIYF

J: TRBJ2-1
D: -
V: TRBV4-3
size: few
DNA: TGCGCCAGCAGCCAAGATCTCGGCGGTCCGGGGAATGAGCGGTTCTTC
CDR3: CASSQDLGGPGNERFF

J: TRBJ1-2
D: TRBD1
V: TRBV7-9
size: many
DNA: TGTGCCAGCAGCTTAACGGGACAGAACTATGGCTACACCTTC
CDR3: CASSLTGQNYGYTF

J: TRBJ1-1
D: TRBD1
V: TRBV5-1
size: -
DNA: TGCGCCAGCAGCTTCGCAGGGGGCTTCGTTGACACTGAAGCTTTCTTT
CDR3: CASSFAGGFVDTEAFF

J: TRBJ2-7
D: -
V: TRBV12-3/TRBV12-4
size: -
DNA: TGTGCCAGCACCTTCCATGACTACGAGCAGTACTTC
CDR3: CASTFHDYEQYF

J: TRBJ2-6
D: TRBD2
V: TRBV28
size: -
DNA: TGTGCCAGCAGACCTAGCGGAGCTGGGGCCAACGTCCTGACTTTC
CDR3: CASRPSGAGANVLTF